This T cell receptor (beta chain) appears in the sequencing data of a study of early T cells in non-severe SARS-CoV-2 infection. This clonotype was counted at least ten times. Germline loops: CDR1 SGHVS, CDR2 FNYEAQ. The V segment lost 4 bases and the J segment 2 bases; nucleotides outside the gene matches: 9. CDR3 length equals 16 residues. TCRdb recomputed calls from the 5' RACE reads with MiXCR, one row per CDR3 protein. There are around 30,000 distinct CDR3 sequences in the sample; about 5% occur only once, and roughly a tenth lies in the top ten. The chain links TRBV7-6 to TRBJ2-3; 7 bases agree with TRBD1. The receptor was isolated from an adult who was a healthcare worker with PCR-confirmed SARS-CoV-2 infection or an uninfected control (not recorded which). The sample taken for sequencing was whole blood. CDR3 amino acids: CASSWRLGQPTDTQYF. CDR3 nucleotides: TGTGCCAGCAGCTGGAGGCTGGGACAGCCCACAGATACGCAGTATTTT.